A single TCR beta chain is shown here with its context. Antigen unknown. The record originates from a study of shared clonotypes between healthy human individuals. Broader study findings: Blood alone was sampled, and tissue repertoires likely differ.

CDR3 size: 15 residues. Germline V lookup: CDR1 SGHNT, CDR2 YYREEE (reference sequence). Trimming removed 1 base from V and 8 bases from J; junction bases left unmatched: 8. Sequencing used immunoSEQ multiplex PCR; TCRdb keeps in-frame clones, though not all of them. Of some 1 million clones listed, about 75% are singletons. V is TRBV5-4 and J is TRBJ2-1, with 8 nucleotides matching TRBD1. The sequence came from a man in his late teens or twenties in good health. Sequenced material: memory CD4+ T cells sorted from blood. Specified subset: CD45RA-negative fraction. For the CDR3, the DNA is TGTGCCAGCAGCTTGTTGTACAGGGGGATGGATGAGCAGTTCTTC. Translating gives CASSLLYRGMDEQFF.